The T cell receptor (beta chain) described here comes from a study of blood T cell repertoires in COVID-19. Background on the study: COVID-19 samples, acute and convalescent, were from the United States, Italy and Spain. PBMCs, B-cell-depleted T cells, or T cells provided the cDNA or gDNA that made up the material.

How the authors handled the data: Reference gene primer amplification in the assay estimated nucleated cell counts. Profiling relied on immunoSEQ multiplex PCR, and the TCRdb table lists in-frame clones only, not all of them. V and J calls and clone size are copied from that table; D and trimming were computed from the DNA. This repertoire shows about 180,000 clones, less than 90% found once; its top ten account for around 20%. The V end lost 2 bases, the J end lost 10 bases, and 19 bases lay between the germline ends. The CDR3 consists of 15 residues. Germline V CDR1 and CDR2: SGHNT, YYREEE (reference sequence).

This clonotype originated in a man in his 70s with active or convalescent COVID-19. Input material: peripheral blood. The chain recombines TRBV5-4 with TRBJ2-1, with D tentatively TRBD2 (5 bases). CDR3 bases: TGTGCCAGCAGCTTAACCCCGGCCGCCCCGGGGGAGCAGTTCTTC. It yields the protein CASSLTPAAPGEQFF.